These 16 T cell receptor beta chains share one sample of origin, sequenced in a study of T cells after yellow fever vaccination. TCRdb recomputed calls from the 5' RACE reads with MiXCR, one row per CDR3 protein. Of 250,000 to 400,000 distinct CDR3 sequences listed, 4.1% are singletons. This specimen consisted of PBMCs, obtained 5 days after the yellow fever booster vaccination. These receptors all stem from a man younger than 35 who received the YFV17D yellow fever vaccine.

This clonotype has a count of ten or more. The chain uses TRBV5-1 and TRBJ2-1, with 10 bases lining up with TRBD1. Germline values: CDR1 SGHRS, CDR2 YFSETQ. J lost 4 bases, V lost 1 base, and 2 bases had no gene match. The CDR3 is 15 residues long. The CDR3 is CASSLPGQGYNEQFF. The CDR3 DNA reads TGCGCCAGCAGCTTGCCGGGACAGGGGTACAATGAGCAGTTCTTC.

This clonotype occurred many times. CDR3 sequence (DNA): TGTGCCAGCAGCTTAGTGGTCGTGGGGGGCACTCCAGGCTACACCTTC. Translated: CASSLVVVGGTPGYTF. This chain connects TRBV7-2 to TRBJ1-2, with a possible D match to TRBD1 (6 bases). The CDR3 runs 16 residues. Germline V lookup: CDR1 SGHTA, CDR2 FQGNSA. With 1 base removed from V and 8 bases from J, the gap between germline ends came to 20 bases.

This clonotype was counted between two and nine times. The rearrangement joins TRBV5-4 to TRBJ2-1, with TRBD2 matching 12 bases. The CDR3 length is 14 residues. The trim removed 6 bases at V and 5 bases at J, leaving 3 bases unmatched. Germline CDR1 SGHNT, CDR2 YYREEE (reference sequence). The DNA of the CDR3 is TGTGCCAGCACCTGGACTAGCGGGGACAATGAGCAGTTCTTC. As protein: CASTWTSGDNEQFF.

A few counts support this clonotype. This rearrangement joins TRBV19 to TRBJ2-3; tentatively, D is TRBD2 (6 bases). The CDR3 is made up of 14 amino acids. The germline CDR1 and CDR2 sequences are LNHDA and SQIVND (reference sequence). With 3 bases removed from V and 2 bases from J, the gap between germline ends came to 9 bases. The CDR3 sequence is CASSMRGATDTQYF. The CDR3 DNA sequence: TGTGCCAGTAGTATGCGGGGAGCCACAGATACGCAGTATTTT. The variable domain in full, with the rest retrieved from reference TRBV19 and TRBJ2-3, is DGGITQSPKYLFRKEGQNVTLSCEQNLNHDAMYWYRQDPGQGLRLIYYSQIVNDFQKGDIAEGYSVSREKKESFPLTVTSAQKNPTAFYLCASSMRGATDTQYFGPGTRLTVL.

This clonotype was counted between two and nine times. V and J are TRBV6-2 or TRBV6-3 and TRBJ2-1; D unclear. Germline V gene data show CDR1 as MNHEY and CDR2 as SVGEGT. The V end lost 6 bases, the J end lost 10 bases, and 10 bases lay between the germline ends. The CDR3 consists of 11 residues. CDR3 sequence: CASSQQTEQFF. The CDR3 DNA is TGTGCCAGCAGCCAGCAAACAGAGCAGTTCTTC.

The table lists this clonotype with a few counts. V is TRBV7-9 and J is TRBJ2-3; D is undetermined. The CDR3 totals 13 residues. Per germline, CDR1 SEHNR and CDR2 FQNEAQ (reference sequence). Deletions cut 7 bases from V and 0 bases from J, with 8 bases between. The CDR3, as DNA: TGTGCCAGCACATGGGCTAGCACAGATACGCAGTATTTT. Amino acid sequence: CASTWASTDTQYF.

The V and J genes are TRBV20-1 and TRBJ2-1; D possibly uses TRBD1 or TRBD2 (5 bases each). The CDR3 runs 13 residues. In germline, CDR1 is DFQATT, CDR2 SNEGSKA (reference sequence). Deletions cut 2 bases from V and 6 bases from J, with 11 bases between. DNA of the CDR3: TGCAGTGCTAGACCCGAGGGACCCAATGAGCAGTTCTTC. It specifies CSARPEGPNEQFF.

Only a few counts were recorded for this clonotype. The gene calls are TRBV4-1 and TRBJ1-4, with a possible D match to TRBD1 (6 bases). Germline CDR1 reads MGHRA; CDR2 reads YSYEKL. CDR3 length: 15 amino acids. The V gene lost 1 base and the J gene lost 5 bases, with 11 bases spanning the gap. The CDR3 DNA reads TGCGCCAGCAGCCAAGCGACAGGCGAAAATGAAAAACTGTTTTTT. Its protein product is CASSQATGENEKLFF.

The chain is built from TRBV7-2 and TRBJ1-2; TRBD1 is a possible D gene (6 bases). Per germline, CDR1 SGHTA and CDR2 FQGNSA. V gave up 5 bases and J gave up 4 bases, with 17 bases separating them. This CDR3 has 15 amino acids. The CDR3 loop is CASSSGWGLGYGYTF. The DNA for the CDR3 is TGTGCCAGCAGCAGTGGGTGGGGGCTGGGCTATGGCTACACCTTC. Variable domain in full (rest from reference TRBV7-2 and TRBJ1-2): GAGVSQSPSNKVTEKGKDVELRCDPISGHTALYWYRQSLGQGLEFLIYFQGNSAPDKSGLPSDRFSAERTGGSVSTLTIQRTQQEDSAVYLCASSSGWGLGYGYTFGSGTRLTVV.

This chain uses TRBV5-6 with TRBJ2-3; 9 nucleotides agree with TRBD2. The V segment lost 4 bases and the J segment 0 bases; nucleotides outside the gene matches: 6. The germline V gene has CDR1 SGHDT and CDR2 YYEEEE. CDR3 length equals 16 residues. The CDR3 DNA is TGTGCCAGCAGCCACGGGCGGGGGGGGAGCACAGATACGCAGTATTTT. Its translation: CASSHGRGGSTDTQYF.

This clonotype has more than one count but fewer than ten. The rearrangement uses TRBV4-3 and TRBJ1-6, with D perhaps matching TRBD1 (5 bases). The CDR3 length is 17 residues. Trimming shortened V by 0 bases and J by 7 bases, and 16 bases separated the two germline ends. Germline V gene data show CDR1 as LGHNA and CDR2 as YSLEER. As DNA, the CDR3 is TGCGCCAGCAGCCAAGATAGAGCAGGATGGGGCAATTCACCCCTCCACTTT. Protein: CASSQDRAGWGNSPLHF.

V and J are TRBV5-1 and TRBJ1-6, with D possibly TRBD1 on 5 matching bases. Trimming took 5 bases from V and 9 from J, leaving 15 bases between them. The CDR3 runs to 14 residues. CDR1 and CDR2 from the germline V gene are SGHRS and YFSETQ. CDR3: CASRSSGSTSPLHF. The DNA of the CDR3 is TGCGCCAGCAGGTCGTCAGGGTCGACTTCACCCCTCCACTTT.

This clonotype turned up a few times. The J gene is TRBJ1-4, the V gene TRBV2, with TRBD1 as a possible D gene (5 bases). The germline V gene encodes CDR1 SNHLY and CDR2 FYNNEI. The V and J ends lost 4 bases and 8 bases respectively, with 14 bases between them. The CDR3 has 14 amino acids. The CDR3 region is CASSVQGGQEKLFF. CDR3 bases: TGTGCCAGCAGTGTTCAGGGAGGACAAGAAAAACTGTTTTTT.

This clonotype was detected ten times or more. This chain's CDR3 is CASSLERQSYGANVLTF. The CDR3 DNA reads as TGCGCCAGCAGCTTGGAGCGACAGTCGTATGGGGCCAACGTCCTGACTTTC. The chain links TRBV5-1 to TRBJ2-6; maybe TRBD1 (5 bases). Germline CDR1 and CDR2: SGHRS and YFSETQ. This CDR3 spans 17 amino acids. V was clipped by 0 bases and J by 3 bases, with 13 bases between them.

This clonotype was picked up a small number of times. The chain employs TRBV5-1 and TRBJ2-2; D is unclear. Germline V gives CDR1 SGHRS, CDR2 YFSETQ. Trimming cost V 0 bases and J 5 bases, with 20 bases left between them. This CDR3 comprises 18 residues. The CDR3 DNA reads TGCGCCAGCAGCTTGGGATTGCTGGGAAGAATTCGAACCGGGGAGCTGTTTTTT. Its translation: CASSLGLLGRIRTGELFF.

This chain connects TRBV4-3 to TRBJ2-1, with 10 nucleotides matching TRBD2. V was clipped by 0 bases and J by 4 bases; unmatched bases: 9. This CDR3 comprises 18 residues. Germline assignment: CDR1 LGHNA and CDR2 YSLEER. This chain's CDR3 is CASSQDLTGTSEYNEQFF. CDR3 coding DNA: TGCGCCAGCAGCCAAGACCTCACCGGGACTAGCGAGTACAATGAGCAGTTCTTC.